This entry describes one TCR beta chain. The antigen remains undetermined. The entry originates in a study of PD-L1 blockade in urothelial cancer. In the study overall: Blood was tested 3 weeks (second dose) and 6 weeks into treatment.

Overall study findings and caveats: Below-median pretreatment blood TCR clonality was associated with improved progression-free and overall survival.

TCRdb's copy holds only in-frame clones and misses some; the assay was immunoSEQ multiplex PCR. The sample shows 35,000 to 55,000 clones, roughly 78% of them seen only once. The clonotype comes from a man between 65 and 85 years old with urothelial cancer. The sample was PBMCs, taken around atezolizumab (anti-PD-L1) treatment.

CDR3 region: CASSLQGASGNTIYF. Written as DNA, the CDR3 is TGTGCCAGCTCCTTACAGGGTGCATCTGGAAACACCATATATTTT. The gene calls are TRBV18 and TRBJ1-3; a weak D match, TRBD1 (6 bases). V was pared by 6 bases and J by 1 base, with 13 bases between. CDR1 is KGHSH and CDR2 is LQKENI in the germline V gene. This CDR3 has 15 amino acids.